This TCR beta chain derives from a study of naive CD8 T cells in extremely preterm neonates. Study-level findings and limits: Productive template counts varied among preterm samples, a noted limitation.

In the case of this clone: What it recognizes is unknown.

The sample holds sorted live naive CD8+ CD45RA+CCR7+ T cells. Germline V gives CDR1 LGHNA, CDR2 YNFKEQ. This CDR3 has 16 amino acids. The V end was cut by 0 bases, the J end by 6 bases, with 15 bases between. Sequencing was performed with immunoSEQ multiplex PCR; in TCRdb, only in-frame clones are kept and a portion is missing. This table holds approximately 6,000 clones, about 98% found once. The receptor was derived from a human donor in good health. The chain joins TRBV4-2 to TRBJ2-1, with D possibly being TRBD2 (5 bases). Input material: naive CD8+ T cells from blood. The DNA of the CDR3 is TGTGCCAGCAGCCAAGAGGGCGGGCCGGGTGCCAATGAGCAGTTCTTC. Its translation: CASSQEGGPGANEQFF.